This TCR beta chain originates from a study of blood T cell repertoires in COVID-19. Study-level background: Specimens from acute and convalescent COVID-19 originated in the United States, Italy and Spain. T cells, B-cell-depleted T cells, or PBMCs supplied cDNA or gDNA.

Trimming took 1 base from V and 2 from J, leaving 8 bases between them. Looked up from germline, CDR1 is SGHTA and CDR2 is FQGNSA. This CDR3 has 14 residues. Authors' analysis steps: Counts of nucleated cells, estimated from reference gene primer amplification, were obtained. Generated by immunoSEQ multiplex PCR, the TCRdb table keeps only in-frame clones and is missing some. V, J and clone size reflect that table, while D and trimming were determined from the DNA. Of 150,000 to 200,000 clones listed, 65% to 85% were seen once; the top ten hold over 5%. This clone was picked up one time. This receptor was identified in a woman aged 25 to 45 with acute or convalescent COVID-19. V is TRBV7-2 and J is TRBJ1-2; D is unresolved. The sequencing sample was made of peripheral blood. The DNA for the CDR3 is TGTGCCAGCAGCTTAGATACAAGAAACTATGGCTACACCTTC. Its protein product is CASSLDTRNYGYTF.